What follows describes a single T cell receptor beta chain. The antigen is undetermined. After constant-region reverse-primer amplification, full-length variable regions underwent semi-nested PCR with Nested Universal Primer A. TCRdb reanalysed the 5' RACE reads using MiXCR and keeps one entry per CDR3 protein. The sample carries approximately 53,000 distinct CDR3 sequences, roughly 28% recorded once. The CDR3 consists of 12 residues. Trimming pared 9 bases from V and 4 bases from J, leaving 9 bases between. CDR1 and CDR2 (germline): MNHNS, SASEGT. General study findings and limits: Tumor memory CD4+ T cell TCR gene usage was found to cluster with blood and lymph node memory CD4+ cells and with lymph node naive CD4+ cells. Whole repertoires were not studied in the larger cohort, only one V-J beta rearrangement.

Memory CD4+ cells were defined as CD4+CD45RO+CD25-. This receptor was obtained from a female donor with breast cancer. The chain employs TRBV6-1 and TRBJ1-4, with D unclear. The sample taken for sequencing was tumor-infiltrating memory CD4+ T cells sorted from the breast tumor. Subset of the sample: memory CD4+ T cells, CD4+CD45RO+CD25-. The CDR3 sequence: CASRRSNEKLFF. As DNA, the CDR3 is TGTGCCAGTAGGCGGAGTAATGAAAAACTGTTTTTT.